Listed below are T cell receptor beta chains from one sample, sequenced in a study of cytomegalovirus exposure and HLA in healthy donors. Measured with immunoSEQ multiplex PCR; TCRdb has only the in-frame clones, and not every one. This sample has 150,000 to 200,000 clones; nearly 80% occur once, and the top ten carry 4.5% to 7.5%. The sequenced sample was PBMCs. All receptors come from a woman younger than 45 in good health and CMV-seropositive. CDR3s include the opening cysteine and the closing phenylalanine or tryptophan. A D gene is named only where the DNA matches it firmly. Size is omitted from some rows. Given values are once, few, many or a class for expanded clones.

clone size	D gene	V gene	J gene	CDR3 protein	CDR3 DNA
.	.	TRBV7-2	TRBJ1-2	CASSSALDYGYTF	TGTGCCAGCAGCTCCGCCTTAGACTATGGCTACACCTTC
.	.	TRBV10-3	TRBJ2-7	CAINDINRDYEQYF	TGTGCCATCAATGATATCAACCGGGACTACGAGCAGTACTTC
.	.	TRBV19	TRBJ2-5	CASSARFGETQYF	TGTGCCAGTAGTGCTAGGTTCGGGGAGACCCAGTACTTC
.	TRBD1	TRBV5-1	TRBJ1-1	CASSLRQGNAEAFF	TGCGCCAGCAGCTTGCGACAGGGGAACGCTGAAGCTTTCTTT
.	.	TRBV15	TRBJ1-1	CATSRDSTGLGTEAFF	TGTGCCACCAGCAGAGATTCCACAGGTCTCGGCACTGAAGCTTTCTTT
.	.	TRBV6-1	TRBJ1-1	CASSEGGVTEAFF	TGTGCCAGCAGTGAAGGGGGGGTAACTGAAGCTTTCTTT
.	TRBD1	TRBV7-2	TRBJ2-5	CASSFDRGRGETQYF	TGTGCCAGCAGCTTCGACAGGGGGCGCGGGGAGACCCAGTACTTC
.	TRBD1	TRBV6-1	TRBJ1-3	CAGGQNGGNTIYF	TGTGCCGGGGGACAGAACGGTGGAAACACCATATATTTT
.	.	TRBV29-1	TRBJ1-1	CSVVTGNTEAFF	TGCAGCGTTGTAACTGGGAACACTGAAGCTTTCTTT
.	TRBD2	TRBV4-1	TRBJ2-1	CASRQDRAGGNYNEQFF	TGCGCCAGCCGCCAAGATAGAGCGGGGGGCAACTACAATGAGCAGTTCTTC
.	TRBD2	TRBV5-6	TRBJ2-3	CASSLSAGAADTQYF	TGTGCCAGCAGCTTGTCAGCGGGAGCGGCAGATACGCAGTATTTT
.	.	TRBV6-1	TRBJ1-2	CASVASNYGYTF	TGTGCCAGCGTGGCAAGTAACTATGGCTACACCTTC
.	.	TRBV18	TRBJ1-1	CASSPQRQRTMTLNTEAFF	TGTGCCAGCTCACCACAGAGACAACGAACCATGACCTTGAACACTGAAGCTTTCTTT
.	TRBD1	TRBV14	TRBJ2-7	CASSRPPGQGSYEQYF	TGTGCCAGCAGCCGCCCACCGGGACAGGGCTCCTACGAGCAGTACTTC
.	TRBD1	TRBV5-4	TRBJ1-2	CASSLDRGRNYGYTF	TGTGCCAGCAGCTTGGACAGGGGCAGGAACTATGGCTACACCTTC
once	TRBD1	TRBV6-5	TRBJ1-2	CASTEAGGSGYTF	TGTGCCAGCACTGAAGCAGGGGGCTCGGGCTACACCTTC
.	.	TRBV6-6	TRBJ2-7	CASTLDSHSYEQYF	TGTGCCAGCACCCTGGACAGCCATTCCTACGAGCAGTACTTC
few	.	TRBV6-6	TRBJ1-3	CASSYRGSFGNTIYF	TGTGCCAGCAGTTACAGGGGAAGTTTTGGAAACACCATATATTTT
.	.	TRBV25-1	TRBJ2-3	CASSGSKGGSDTQYF	TGTGCCAGCAGTGGGTCTAAGGGAGGCTCGGATACGCAGTATTTT
.	.	TRBV4-1	TRBJ2-3	CASNGGIRGTDTQYF	TGCGCCAGCAATGGCGGAATCCGGGGCACAGATACGCAGTATTTT
.	TRBD1	TRBV19	TRBJ1-1	CASTRRRDRGVVTEAFF	TGTGCCAGTACCAGACGCCGGGACAGGGGCGTTGTAACTGAAGCTTTCTTT
.	.	TRBV7-9	TRBJ2-1	CASSFVAGPVSYNEQFF	TGTGCCAGCAGCTTTGTTGCAGGTCCCGTCTCCTACAATGAGCAGTTCTTC
.	.	TRBV2	TRBJ1-5	CASEEGTRSNQPQHF	TGTGCCAGCGAGGAGGGAACCCGGTCGAATCAGCCCCAGCATTTT
few	TRBD1	TRBV6-6	TRBJ2-7	CASRQEGTGTYEQYF	TGTGCCAGCAGGCAGGAAGGGACAGGAACCTACGAGCAGTACTTC
once	.	TRBV18	TRBJ1-1	CASSQIGGNTEAFF	TGTGCCAGCAGCCAAATCGGGGGGAACACTGAAGCTTTCTTT
.	.	TRBV4-1	TRBJ2-5	CASSQSNQAGIETQYF	TGCGCCAGCAGCCAAAGTAACCAAGCCGGGATAGAGACCCAGTACTTC
.	.	TRBV12-2	TRBJ2-1	CASRLESGGEQFF	TGTGCAAGTCGCTTAGAATCGGGAGGAGAGCAGTTCTTC
.	.	TRBV9	TRBJ1-2	CASGTGGYGYTF	TGTGCCAGCGGCACGGGGGGCTATGGCTACACCTTC
.	TRBD2	TRBV7-7	TRBJ2-1	CASSLRTSGNYNEQFF	TGTGCTAGCAGCTTAAGGACTAGCGGCAATTACAATGAGCAGTTCTTC
.	.	TRBV6-5	TRBJ2-7	CASSISVLLSYEQYF	TGTGCCAGCAGTATTAGCGTTCTTCTTTCCTACGAGCAGTACTTC
.	.	TRBV20-1	TRBJ2-5	CSAQTGETQYF	TGCAGTGCACAGACCGGAGAGACCCAGTACTTC
.	TRBD1	TRBV5-1	TRBJ1-4	CASSPLTGSNEKLFF	TGCGCCAGCAGCCCGTTGACAGGGAGTAATGAAAAACTGTTTTTT
.	.	TRBV27	TRBJ2-7	CASSLGGGGTYEQYF	TGTGCCAGCAGTCTGGGGGGTGGCGGAACCTACGAGCAGTACTTC
few	TRBD2	TRBV5-4	TRBJ2-2	CASSLARGGQNTGELFF	TGTGCCAGCAGCTTGGCCCGGGGGGGACAGAACACCGGGGAGCTGTTTTTT
.	.	TRBV2	TRBJ1-5	CASKGVNQPQHF	TGTGCCAGCAAGGGGGTTAATCAGCCCCAGCATTTT
.	.	TRBV5-1	TRBJ1-1	CASSFDRGNTEAFF	TGCGCCAGCAGCTTCGACCGGGGTAACACTGAAGCTTTCTTT
once	.	TRBV6-5	TRBJ2-7	CASSYRWGVSYEQYF	TGTGCCAGCAGTTATCGGTGGGGGGTATCCTACGAGCAGTACTTC
many	TRBD1	TRBV6-5	TRBJ1-6	CASNDRGNSPLHF	TGTGCCAGCAACGACAGGGGAAATTCACCCCTCCACTTT
.	.	TRBV10-1	TRBJ2-4	CASSATQTSFNIQYF	TGCGCCAGCAGTGCGACCCAGACTAGTTTTAACATTCAGTACTTC
.	.	TRBV10-1	TRBJ2-7	CASSANFLAQAEQYF	TGCGCCAGCAGTGCCAACTTCCTCGCTCAGGCCGAGCAGTACTTC
once	.	TRBV6-5	TRBJ2-5	CASTRSPGQETQYF	TGTGCCAGCACCCGTTCCCCAGGACAAGAGACCCAGTACTTC
.	.	TRBV7-8	TRBJ2-3	CASSSPRAGSTDTQYF	TGTGCCAGCAGCTCCCCCCGGGCGGGGAGCACAGATACGCAGTATTTT
.	TRBD1	TRBV5-1	TRBJ1-2	CASSSGQDSYGYTF	TGCGCCAGCAGCTCAGGACAGGACTCTTATGGCTACACCTTC
.	TRBD1	TRBV4-1	TRBJ2-7	CASSHRDRTSHLGEQYF	TGCGCCAGCAGCCACCGGGACAGGACGTCGCATTTGGGGGAGCAGTACTTC
.	TRBD2	TRBV10-2	TRBJ2-2	CASREFSGRKAGELFF	TGCGCCAGCAGAGAATTTAGCGGGAGAAAGGCCGGGGAGCTGTTTTTT
.	TRBD1	TRBV5-6	TRBJ1-4	CASSPASQGAGEKLFF	TGTGCCAGCAGCCCGGCCTCTCAGGGGGCAGGAGAAAAACTGTTTTTT
.	.	TRBV6-5	TRBJ1-1	CASSYSGTTYYTEAFF	TGTGCCAGCAGTTACTCCGGGACAACCTACTACACTGAAGCTTTCTTT
.	.	TRBV20-1	TRBJ1-2	CSAREGGYTF	TGCAGTGCTAGGGAGGGAGGCTACACCTTC
few	.	TRBV7-9	TRBJ2-6	CASSSDSAVSGANVLTF	TGTGCCAGCAGCTCGGACAGTGCCGTCTCTGGGGCCAACGTCCTGACTTTC
.	TRBD1	TRBV27	TRBJ1-6	CASSPQGGYNSPLHF	TGTGCCAGCAGTCCACAGGGGGGCTATAATTCACCCCTCCACTTT
.	TRBD2	TRBV29-1	TRBJ2-3	CTSDVRGGVTDTQYF	TGCACCTCGGACGTAAGGGGAGGGGTCACAGATACGCAGTATTTT
.	TRBD1	TRBV5-4	TRBJ1-1	CASSPPPGQGAGEAFF	TGTGCCAGCAGCCCTCCCCCGGGACAGGGGGCAGGTGAAGCTTTCTTT
.	TRBD2	TRBV7-2	TRBJ2-7	CASSQGGLAYEQYF	TGTGCCAGCAGCCAGGGCGGACTAGCGTACGAGCAGTACTTC
.	TRBD1	TRBV6-6	TRBJ1-3	CASSYSDRVTGNTIYF	TGTGCCAGCAGTTACTCGGACAGGGTAACTGGAAACACCATATATTTT
few	TRBD2	TRBV28	TRBJ2-7	CASSRTSGIYEQYF	TGTGCCAGCAGCCGGACTAGCGGGATCTACGAGCAGTACTTC
.	TRBD1	TRBV6-1	TRBJ1-1	CASSAWTGTLNTEAFF	TGTGCCAGCAGTGCCTGGACAGGGACGCTGAACACTGAAGCTTTCTTT
.	TRBD1	TRBV6-5	TRBJ1-4	CASSSRGRFEKLFF	TGTGCCAGCAGTTCCAGGGGGCGCTTTGAAAAACTGTTTTTT
.	TRBD1	TRBV9	TRBJ1-6	CASSGPQGADNSPLHF	TGTGCCAGCAGCGGACCACAGGGGGCAGATAATTCACCCCTCCACTTT
.	.	TRBV11-3	TRBJ1-1	CASSPKGENTEAFF	TGTGCCAGCAGCCCCAAGGGGGAGAACACTGAAGCTTTCTTT